This T cell receptor (beta chain) was recovered during a study of cytomegalovirus exposure and HLA in healthy donors. Study-level information: In a later analysis, it was reported that the roughly 130 validation repertoires had been produced on the same platform as the 500 to 850 repertoires belonging to the first cohort. Notes on the study in general: The investigators catalogued 180 or so TCR beta chains as cytomegalovirus-associated.

Concerning this clone itself: Its antigen is unidentified.

The repertoire was sequenced with immunoSEQ multiplex PCR; TCRdb's copy has only in-frame clones and lacks some. The top ten hold 3% to 3.5% of the sample, which has 130,000 or so clones, roughly nine tenths seen once. Germline CDR1 is MNHNY and CDR2 is SVGAGI (reference sequence). Trimming removed 7 bases from V and 10 bases from J, with 19 bases in between. The CDR3 length is 13 residues. The chain recombines TRBV6-6 with TRBJ1-1; tentatively, D is TRBD1 (6 bases). The sample consisted of PBMCs. The receptor was derived from a young man in good health and CMV-seronegative. The CDR3 DNA sequence: TGTGCCAGCAAAGTAGATCGGACAGAGATAGCTTTCTTT. Its protein is CASKVDRTEIAFF.